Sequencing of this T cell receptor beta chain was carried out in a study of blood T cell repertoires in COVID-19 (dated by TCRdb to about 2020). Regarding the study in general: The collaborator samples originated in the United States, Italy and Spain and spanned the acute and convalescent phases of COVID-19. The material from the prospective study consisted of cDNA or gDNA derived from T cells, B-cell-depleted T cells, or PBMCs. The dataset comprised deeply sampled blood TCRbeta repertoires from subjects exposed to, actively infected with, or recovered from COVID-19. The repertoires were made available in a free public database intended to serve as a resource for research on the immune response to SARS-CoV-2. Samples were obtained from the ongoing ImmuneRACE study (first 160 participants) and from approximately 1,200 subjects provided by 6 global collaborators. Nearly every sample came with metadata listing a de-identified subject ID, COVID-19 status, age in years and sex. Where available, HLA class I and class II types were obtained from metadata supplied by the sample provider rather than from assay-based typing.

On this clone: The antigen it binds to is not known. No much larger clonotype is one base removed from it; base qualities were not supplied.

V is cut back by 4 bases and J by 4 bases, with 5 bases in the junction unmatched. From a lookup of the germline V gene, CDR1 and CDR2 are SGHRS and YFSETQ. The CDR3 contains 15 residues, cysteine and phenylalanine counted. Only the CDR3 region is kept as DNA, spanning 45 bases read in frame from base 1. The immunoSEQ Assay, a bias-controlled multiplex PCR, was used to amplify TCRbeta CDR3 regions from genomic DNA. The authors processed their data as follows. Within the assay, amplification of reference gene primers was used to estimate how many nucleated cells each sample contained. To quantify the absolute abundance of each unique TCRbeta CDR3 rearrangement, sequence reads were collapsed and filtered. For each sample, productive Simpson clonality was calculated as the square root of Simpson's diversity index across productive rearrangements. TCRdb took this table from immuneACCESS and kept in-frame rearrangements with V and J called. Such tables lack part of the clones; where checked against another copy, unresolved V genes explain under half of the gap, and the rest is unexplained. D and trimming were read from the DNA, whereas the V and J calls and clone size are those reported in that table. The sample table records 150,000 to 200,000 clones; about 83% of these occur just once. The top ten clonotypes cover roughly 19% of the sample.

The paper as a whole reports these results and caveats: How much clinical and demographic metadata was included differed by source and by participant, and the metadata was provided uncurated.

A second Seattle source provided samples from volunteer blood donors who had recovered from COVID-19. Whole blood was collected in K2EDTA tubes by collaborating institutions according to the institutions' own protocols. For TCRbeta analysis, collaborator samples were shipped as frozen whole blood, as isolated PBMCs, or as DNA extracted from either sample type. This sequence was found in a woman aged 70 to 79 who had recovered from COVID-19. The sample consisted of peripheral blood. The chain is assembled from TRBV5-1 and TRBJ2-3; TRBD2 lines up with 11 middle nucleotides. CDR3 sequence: CASSRLAGSSDTQYF. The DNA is TGCGCCAGCAGCAGACTAGCGGGGTCATCAGATACGCAGTATTTT.